The next 12 T cell receptor beta chains were all read from a single sample in a study of blood T cell repertoires in COVID-19. Method: immunoSEQ multiplex PCR; TCRdb's copy keeps in-frame clones and lacks some. The top ten clones hold about 2.5% of a sample with over 50,000 clones, roughly 90% of them seen once. The material sequenced was peripheral blood. These receptors were taken from an elderly man with acute or convalescent COVID-19.

The V gene is TRBV9, the J gene TRBJ2-3; TRBD2 aligns across 13 bases. After removal of 0 bases from V and 4 bases from J, the junction contained 5 bases not matched to a gene. The CDR3 runs to 17 residues. Looked up from germline, CDR1 is SGDLS and CDR2 is YYNGEE. CDR3 protein: CASSVATSGGRPDTQYF. CDR3 nucleotides: TGTGCCAGCAGCGTAGCGACTAGCGGGGGGCGGCCAGATACGCAGTATTTT.

The chain recombines TRBV5-8 with TRBJ2-7; D is possibly TRBD2 (6 bases). This CDR3 has 15 residues. Between the trimmed V and J ends, which lost 0 bases and 2 bases, there was a span of 12 bases. Germline CDR1 SGHTS, CDR2 YDEGEE. The CDR3 region has the DNA TGTGCCAGCAGCTTGGTAAGCGGGTTTGCCTACGAGCAGTACTTC. It translates to CASSLVSGFAYEQYF. The whole variable domain, filled in from reference TRBV5-8 and TRBJ2-7, reads EAGVTQSPTHLIKTRGQQATLRCSPISGHTSVYWYQQALGLGLQFLLWYDEGEERNRGNFPPRFSGRQFPNYSSELNVNALELEDSALYLCASSLVSGFAYEQYFGPGTRLTVT.

The chain joins TRBV2 to TRBJ2-4; 8 nucleotides align to TRBD1. Germline values: CDR1 SNHLY, CDR2 FYNNEI. The CDR3 runs 15 residues. Trimming removed 7 bases from V and 8 bases from J; junction bases left unmatched: 13. Here the CDR3 DNA reads TGTGCCAGCAACCTCCAAGGACAGGGTAGATACATTCAGTACTTC. It specifies CASNLQGQGRYIQYF.

The rearrangement joins TRBV6-5 to TRBJ2-1; 7 positions match TRBD1. CDR3 length: 15 residues. The V gene end was trimmed by 6 bases and the J gene end by 0 bases; junction bases not matched to a gene: 5. Germline CDR1 is MNHEY and CDR2 is SVGAGI. The CDR3 DNA is TGTGCCAGCAGGCTTGGACAGGTCTCCTACAATGAGCAGTTCTTC. Protein: CASRLGQVSYNEQFF.

The chain carries TRBV4-3 and TRBJ2-7; D may be TRBD2 (5 bases). The CDR3 runs to 17 residues. The V and J ends lost 1 base and 6 bases respectively, with 22 bases between them. Germline CDR1 is LGHNA and CDR2 is YSLEER. CDR3 protein: CASSQVLDFSGVTEQYF. The DNA for the CDR3 is TGCGCCAGCAGCCAAGTACTGGACTTCTCCGGGGTGACCGAGCAGTACTTC.

The rearrangement joins TRBV19 to TRBJ1-4; D is possibly TRBD1 (6 bases). V was clipped by 6 bases and J by 5 bases, with 19 bases between them. Germline values: CDR1 LNHDA, CDR2 SQIVND (reference sequence). This CDR3 comprises 16 residues. The CDR3 nucleotides are TGTGCCAGTAGGATAACAGGGAGCGCCGAAAATGAAAAACTGTTTTTT. Translating gives CASRITGSAENEKLFF.

The V call is TRBV7-2, the J call TRBJ2-7; the D gene is possibly TRBD1 (5 bases). The ends were cut back, 6 bases at V and 3 bases at J, with 18 bases in the middle. Germline CDR1 SGHTA, CDR2 FQGNSA. The CDR3 contains 15 residues. The DNA for the CDR3 is TGTGCCAGCAGTCCCTCCGGGCAGGGTGTCTACGAGCAGTACTTC. Translated, it gives CASSPSGQGVYEQYF.

The chain uses TRBV10-1 and TRBJ2-3; the D gene is possibly TRBD2 (6 bases). The CDR3 is 15 amino acids. Germline V gene lookup returns CDR1 WNHNN and CDR2 SYGVQD (reference sequence). Trimming removed 3 bases at V and 6 bases at J, with 16 bases between. In DNA form, the CDR3 reads TGCGCCAGCAGTGACCGCACCGGGGGTGGGGATACGCAGTATTTT. Protein product: CASSDRTGGGDTQYF.

This clone was picked up one time. The chain joins TRBV7-2 to TRBJ2-5, with TRBD2 matching over 12 bases. The CDR3 covers 15 residues. Trimming cost V 6 bases and J 5 bases; bases outside gene matches: 7. Germline V gene data show CDR1 as SGHTA and CDR2 as FQGNSA. CDR3 sequence: CASSASGGALETQYF. CDR3 DNA sequence: TGTGCCAGCAGTGCTAGCGGGGGGGCCCTCGAGACCCAGTACTTC.

In regard to this clone: One end of the junction fails to match germline, which may point to a read error. The chain is built from TRBV5-4 and TRBJ1-1, with D maybe TRBD1 (5 bases). CDR1 is SGHNT, CDR2 YYREEE, per germline (reference sequence). The CDR3 is made up of 11 amino acids. CDR3 DNA sequence: TGTGCCAGCAGCTCAAGGGGCAGAGCTTCCTTT. This sequence encodes CASSSRGRASF.

The chain links TRBV7-3 to TRBJ2-1; 7 nucleotides line up with TRBD1. CDR1 and CDR2 from the germline V gene are SGHTA and FQGTGA. J lost 5 bases, V lost 5 bases, and 3 bases had no gene match. This CDR3 contains 13 residues. This chain's CDR3 is CASSTDRHNEQFF. The DNA for the CDR3 is TGTGCCAGCAGCACGGACAGGCACAATGAGCAGTTCTTC. Complete variable domain (other parts from reference TRBV7-3 and TRBJ2-1): GAGVSQTPSNKVTEKGKYVELRCDPISGHTALYWYRQSLGQGPEFLIYFQGTGAADDSGLPNDRFFAVRPEGSVSTLKIQRTERGDSAVYLCASSTDRHNEQFFGPGTRLTVL.

The genes are TRBV2 and TRBJ1-1; 8 positions agree with TRBD1. The V and J ends lost 5 bases and 5 bases, in that order; junction bases with no gene match: 7. The germline V gene has CDR1 SNHLY and CDR2 FYNNEI. CDR3 length: 14 residues. DNA of the CDR3: TGTGCCAGCAGTAGCACAGGGGGGGGGACTGAAGCTTTCTTT. It specifies CASSSTGGGTEAFF.